The clone carrying this TCR beta chain showed up just once. These data come from a study of blood T cell repertoires in COVID-19. Here immunoSEQ multiplex PCR was the method, and the copy in TCRdb shows in-frame clones only, minus some. Found here are 120,000 or so clones, roughly 78% of them singletons; the top ten hold 16%. Germline V lookup: CDR1 LNHDA, CDR2 SQIVND (reference sequence). The V gene lost 3 bases and the J gene lost 3 bases, with 8 bases spanning the gap. The CDR3 has 13 amino acids. This chain joins TRBV19 and TRBJ2-5, with a possible D match to TRBD1 (6 bases). Specimen: peripheral blood. The TCR originated in a man in his 60s with active or convalescent COVID-19. The CDR3 region has the DNA TGTGCCAGTAGTATGTACAGGGAAGAGACCCAGTACTTC. Translating gives CASSMYREETQYF.